Sequencing of this T cell receptor beta chain was carried out in a study of T cells in Graves' hyperthyroidism and ophthalmopathy. Findings of the study overall: Model-based prediction identified ophthalmopathy a median 6.5 months prior to its onset.

Trimming took 4 bases from V and 0 from J, leaving 7 bases between them. The CDR3 extends over 15 amino acids. CDR1 and CDR2 (germline): MGHRA, YSYEKL. This clonotype was seen a handful of times. Its cognate antigen is unknown. Pregnant or lactating patients were excluded, as were those with uncontrolled infection or other autoimmune disease. Thyroid ultrasound, orbital computed tomography, clinical symptoms, and serum thyroxine and TRAb underpinned diagnoses. The CDR3 regions of TCR beta were amplified from RNA transcripts. The HTBI primer set drove a first-round RT-PCR of the TCR CDR3. MiXCR, applied by TCRdb to the multiplex PCR reads, yields one record per CDR3 protein. Of 660,000 or so distinct CDR3 sequences in the sample, less than 25% were seen once.

The source of this sequence is a man under 40 with Graves' ophthalmopathy. Sequenced input: blood. The rearrangement uses TRBV4-1 and TRBJ2-6, with D uncertain. Here the CDR3 reads CASSRLYSGANVLTF. Written as DNA, the CDR3 is TGCGCCAGCAGCCGCCTCTACTCTGGGGCCAACGTCCTGACTTTC.